This T cell receptor (beta chain) derives from a study of T cells in Graves' hyperthyroidism and ophthalmopathy. V lost 5 bases, J lost 1 base, and 24 bases lay in between. Germline V gene data show CDR1 as SGHTS and CDR2 as YDEGEE. The CDR3 is 18 amino acids. RNA transcripts served as the template for amplifying TCR beta CDR3 regions. In the first-round RT-PCR of the TCR CDR3, the HTBI primer set was used. TCRdb called the multiplex PCR reads again in MiXCR, with one record for every CDR3 protein. The table records fewer than 500,000 distinct CDR3 sequences, over 12% of them present only once. The gene calls are TRBV5-8 and TRBJ2-5, with a tentative D call TRBD1 (5 bases). The sample consisted of blood. This TCR derives from a man aged 18 to 30 with Graves' ophthalmopathy. The CDR3 loop is CASSHDIRTIRGQETQYF. As DNA, the CDR3 is TGTGCCAGCAGTCATGACATTCGGACCATAAGGGGCCAAGAGACCCAGTACTTC.